This TCR beta chain was captured in a study of graft-versus-host responses after intestinal transplantation (TCRdb year 2021). Study-wide context: Recipients received multivisceral, liver-intestinal, or isolated intestinal transplants. Anti-thymocyte globulin induction was given to all recipients, followed by maintenance tacrolimus and steroids for approximately three years. Graft-versus-host and host-versus-graft alloreactive T cell clones were tracked in the graft, circulation and bone marrow after intestinal transplantation using bulk TCR-beta CDR3 sequencing. Alloreactive clones were identified by sequencing pre-transplant mixed lymphocyte reaction products and comparing these products with unstimulated pre-transplant donor and recipient T cells. The cohort enrolled about two dozen intestinal transplant recipients, one of whom was a retransplant, and a few patients without pretransplant specimens were excluded. Donor T cell macrochimerism was defined as a peak of at least 4% donor T cells among recipient peripheral blood mononuclear cells. Instead of going to the commercial service, samples from a few later patients were sequenced in-house on an Illumina MiSeq and processed with MiXCR. Results the study describes overall, beyond this receptor: The relatively low number and heterogeneity of intestinal transplant patients limited the conclusions. Patients with donor T cell macrochimerism had high GvH to HvG T cell clonal ratios in their allografts. Early after transplant, peak levels of circulating GvH clones were found to be associated with declines in HvG clones. GvH clones were found in recipient bone marrow, and some of the GvH clones appeared earlier in ileal mucosa or blood, which is consistent with an intestinal mucosal origin.

This clone came up a few times. No base quality information exists; no much larger clone differs at one position. The time point label, read with the paper, signifies: cells obtained before transplantation from donor or recipient. In mixed lymphocyte reactions, about 200,000 CFSE-labeled pre-transplant responders were plated with about 200,000 irradiated violet-dye-labeled stimulators and cultured for about 6 days. Proliferating CD3+CD4+CFSE-low and CD3+CD8+CFSE-low responder cells were FACS-sorted on a BD Influx sorter after the mixed lymphocyte reaction. Germline trimming: 6 bases from V, 11 bases from J; junction bases outside gene matches: 3. Taken from the germline V gene (reference sequence), the CDR1 and CDR2 loops are DFQATT and SNEGSKA. From the cysteine through the phenylalanine, the CDR3 covers 9 amino acids. The DNA shown is the 27-base CDR3, in frame from base 1. Library creation used the immunoSEQ multiplex PCR assay. For most patients, genomic DNA was isolated with the Qiagen DNeasy Blood and Tissue Kit and shipped frozen to Adaptive Biotechnologies for TCR sequencing. Adaptive Biotechnologies carried out high-throughput TCR-beta CDR3 sequencing of genomic DNA for most patients. The authors' pipeline ran thus. Adaptive's ImmunoSEQ software supplied the TCR sequencing data for more than 15 patients, while MiXCR and VDJtools were used to process three other patients. To correct CD4 versus CD8 sorting errors, sequences present in both subsets at a frequency ratio below 5:1 were removed. CDR3 nucleotide sequences shared by donor and recipient were removed because the origin of these sequences could not be assigned. To count as alloreactive, a clone needed at least 2-fold expansion over unstimulated cells and a minimum CFSE-low frequency of 0.002% (template counts) or 0.001% (read counts). A clone was considered mappable if detected in the sequenced pre-transplant spleen, lymph node, or MLR CFSE-low populations of the donor or recipient. Cumulative frequency of alloreactive clones was calculated as a percentage of all sequences weighted by copy number. The table comes from immuneACCESS by way of TCRdb, which keeps in-frame sequences with V and J called. Part of the clones is missing from these tables; in studies checked, under half for an unresolved V gene and the rest for unknown reasons. From that table come the V and J calls and clone size; the DNA was used to work out D and trimming. The sample profile shows 13,000 or so clones; 38% of them were found once. The ten biggest clones cover approximately 1% of the sample.

The sample was alloreactive CD4+ T cells from a mixed lymphocyte reaction culture, taken before intestinal transplant. According to the study, the label for this sample's cell subset or site signals: CFSE-low proliferating T cells sorted from approximately six-day pre-transplant mixed lymphocyte reaction (GvH or HvG direction). The receptor chain draws on TRBV20-1 and TRBJ1-1, with 7 junctional bases fitting TRBD1. The sequence was obtained from a human patient who received an intestinal transplant. The bases read TGCAGTGCCGGGACAGCGGCTTTCTTT. Protein translation: CSAGTAAFF.